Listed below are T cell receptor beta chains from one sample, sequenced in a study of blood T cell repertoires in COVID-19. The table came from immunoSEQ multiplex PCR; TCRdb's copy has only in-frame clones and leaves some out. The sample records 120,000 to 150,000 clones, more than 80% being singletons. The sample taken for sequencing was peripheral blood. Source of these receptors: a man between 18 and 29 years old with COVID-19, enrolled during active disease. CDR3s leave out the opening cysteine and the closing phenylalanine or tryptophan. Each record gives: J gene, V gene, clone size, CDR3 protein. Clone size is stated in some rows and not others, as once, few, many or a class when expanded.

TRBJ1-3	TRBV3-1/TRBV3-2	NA	ASSQVESGNTIY
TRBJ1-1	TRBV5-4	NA	ASSAAGKTEAF
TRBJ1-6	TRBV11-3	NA	ASSLVGQGNSPLH
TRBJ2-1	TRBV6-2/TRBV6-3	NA	ASSYTQGVIVWGNEQF
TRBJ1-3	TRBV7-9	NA	AGRGSGNTIY
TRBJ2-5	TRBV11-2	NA	ASSHWTGAQETQY
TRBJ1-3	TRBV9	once	ASSVEPLARGGNTIY
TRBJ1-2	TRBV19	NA	ASRMSGYGYT
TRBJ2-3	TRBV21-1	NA	ASSKTTSGSVDTQY
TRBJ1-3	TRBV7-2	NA	ASSYGSPGNTIY
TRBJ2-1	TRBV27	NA	ASSSGRVGQF
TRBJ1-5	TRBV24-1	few	ATSDLTAGQPQH
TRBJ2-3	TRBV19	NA	ASNPEVSLGTDTQY
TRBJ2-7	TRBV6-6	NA	ASSYVISGSSYEQY
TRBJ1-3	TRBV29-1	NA	SVASLTGGNTIY
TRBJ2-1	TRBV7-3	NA	ASSLTTGRYNEQF
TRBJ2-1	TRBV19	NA	ASSIGVPYEQF
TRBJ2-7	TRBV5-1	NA	ASSRGLAGVYEQY
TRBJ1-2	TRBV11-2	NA	ASRESGNGYT
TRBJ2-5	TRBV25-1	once	ASSEFRTQETQY
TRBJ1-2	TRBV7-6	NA	ASSLDLRGAGYT
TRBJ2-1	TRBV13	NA	ASSSPLGLAGAGEQF
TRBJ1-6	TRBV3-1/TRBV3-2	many	ASSPRHEDSPLH
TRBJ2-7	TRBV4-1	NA	ASSQDLDRPREQY
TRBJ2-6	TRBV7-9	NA	ASRGPTDAGFQGANVLT
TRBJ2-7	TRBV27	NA	ASSLSGGNEQY